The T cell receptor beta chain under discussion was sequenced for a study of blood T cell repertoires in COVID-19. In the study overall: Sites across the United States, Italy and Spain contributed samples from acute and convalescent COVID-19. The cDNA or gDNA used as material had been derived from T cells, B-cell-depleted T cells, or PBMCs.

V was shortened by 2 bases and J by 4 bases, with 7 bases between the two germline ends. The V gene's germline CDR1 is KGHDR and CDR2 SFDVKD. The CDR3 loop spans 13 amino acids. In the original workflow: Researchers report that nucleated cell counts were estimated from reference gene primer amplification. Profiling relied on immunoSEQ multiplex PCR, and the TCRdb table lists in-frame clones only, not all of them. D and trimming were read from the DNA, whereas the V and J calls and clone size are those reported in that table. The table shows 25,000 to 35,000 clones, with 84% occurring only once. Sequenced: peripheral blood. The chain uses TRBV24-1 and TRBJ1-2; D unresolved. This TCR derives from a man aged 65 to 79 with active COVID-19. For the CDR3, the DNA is TGTGCCACCAGTGATTCGAGGGTCTATGGCTACACCTTC. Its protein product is CATSDSRVYGYTF.